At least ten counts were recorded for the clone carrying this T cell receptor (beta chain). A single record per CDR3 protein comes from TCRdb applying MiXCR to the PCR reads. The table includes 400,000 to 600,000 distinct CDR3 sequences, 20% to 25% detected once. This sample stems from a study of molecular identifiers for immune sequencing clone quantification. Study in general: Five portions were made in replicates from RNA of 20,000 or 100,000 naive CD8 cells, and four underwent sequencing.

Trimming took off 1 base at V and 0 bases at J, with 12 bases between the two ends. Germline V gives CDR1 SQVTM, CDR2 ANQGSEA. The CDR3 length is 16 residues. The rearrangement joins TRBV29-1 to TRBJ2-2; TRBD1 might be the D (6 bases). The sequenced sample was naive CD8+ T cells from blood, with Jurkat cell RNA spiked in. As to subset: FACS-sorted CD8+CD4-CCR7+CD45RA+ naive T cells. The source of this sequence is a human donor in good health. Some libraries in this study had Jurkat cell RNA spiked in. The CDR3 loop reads CSVEVIQGTNTGELFF. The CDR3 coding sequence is TGCAGCGTTGAAGTAATTCAGGGGACGAACACCGGGGAGCTGTTTTTT.